The 2 T cell receptor beta chains given below trace back to one sample, sequenced in a study of blood T cell repertoires in COVID-19. Only in-frame clones appear in the TCRdb table, and some are missing; sequencing was by immunoSEQ multiplex PCR. The sample holds approximately 230,000 clones; around 88% are singletons and the top ten take more than 3.5%. The sample consisted of PBMCs or T cells enriched from blood (not recorded which). Receptors were obtained from a woman aged 25-40 years who had recovered from COVID-19.

Only one count was recorded for this clone. This sequence joins TRBV7-2 and TRBJ1-1; the D gene is possibly TRBD1 (5 bases). Germline V lookup: CDR1 SGHTA, CDR2 FQGNSA. V shed 2 bases and J shed 10 bases, with 11 bases lying between them. This CDR3 is built from 12 residues. CDR3 sequence: CASSLSGGTAFF. CDR3 sequence (DNA): TGTGCCAGCAGCTTATCGGGGGGTACAGCTTTCTTT.

The chain couples TRBV6-5 to TRBJ2-7, with a possible D match to TRBD1 (6 bases). Trimming removed 4 bases at V and 2 bases at J, with 15 bases between. The germline gives CDR1 MNHEY, CDR2 SVGAGI. CDR3 length: 15 residues. The CDR3 DNA sequence: TGTGCCAGCAGTTCGCCCCCGGGACAAACCTACGAGCAGTACTTC. This codes for CASSSPPGQTYEQYF.